The next 25 T cell receptor beta chains were all read from a single sample in a study of OX40 agonist ivuxolimab in advanced cancers. The library was produced with the immunoSEQ multiplex PCR assay. TCRdb provides this immuneACCESS table in a form limited to in-frame rearrangements. Some clones are lacking; in checked studies, under half of them reflect an unresolved V gene, and why the rest are absent is not known. Across this sample there are about 27,000 clones, with 85% to 90% seen only once. Clones ranked in the top ten supply roughly 22% of the sample. The source material was CD4+ or CD8+ T cells sorted from blood, sampled in a trial of the OX40 agonist ivuxolimab. Receptors originate from an adult with an advanced solid tumor such as melanoma, head and neck, liver or kidney cancer.

This clone was recorded only once. The V gene is TRBV5-1, the J gene TRBJ2-7; D gene unclear. The CDR3 totals 12 residues. Germline V lookup: CDR1 SGHRS, CDR2 YFSETQ. V shed 4 bases and J shed 1 base, with 6 bases lying between them. CDR3 sequence reads: CASSKESYEQYF. The CDR3 bases are TGCGCCAGCAGCAAAGAATCCTACGAGCAGTACTTC.

The J gene is TRBJ2-1, the V gene TRBV30, with TRBD1 as a possible D gene (5 bases). CDR1 GTSNPN and CDR2 SVGIG come from the germline V gene (reference sequence). The CDR3 runs to 12 residues. Trimming shortened V by 1 base and J by 9 bases, and 10 bases separated the two germline ends. The CDR3: CAWSGTLSEQFF. The DNA of the CDR3 is TGTGCCTGGAGTGGGACATTAAGTGAGCAGTTCTTC. The entire variable domain, with the rest obtained from reference TRBV30 and TRBJ2-1, is as follows: SQTIHQWPATLVQPVGSPLSLECTVEGTSNPNLYWYRQAAGRGLQLLFYSVGIGQISSEVPQNLSASRPQDRQFILSSKKLLLSDSGFYLCAWSGTLSEQFFGPGTRLTVL.

This clone occurred a few times. The V call is TRBV5-6, the J call TRBJ2-5; D could derive from TRBD1 or TRBD2 (5 bases each). Germline V gives CDR1 SGHDT, CDR2 YYEEEE. The CDR3 covers 13 residues. Trimming took 0 bases from V and 3 from J, leaving 6 bases between them. The CDR3 bases are TGTGCCAGCAGCTTGGGAGGGGAAGAGACCCAGTACTTC. It specifies CASSLGGEETQYF. The full variable domain, completed using reference TRBV5-6 and TRBJ2-5, is DAGVTQSPTHLIKTRGQQVTLRCSPKSGHDTVSWYQQALGQGPQFIFQYYEEEERQRGNFPDRFSGHQFPNYSSELNVNALLLGDSALYLCASSLGGEETQYFGPGTRLLVL.

This CDR3 reads CASSLGATEAFF. The CDR3 bases are TGTGCCAGCAGCTTGGGGGCAACTGAAGCTTTCTTT. The rearrangement joins TRBV5-6 to TRBJ1-1; D remains ambiguous. This CDR3 is built from 12 residues. Between the trimmed V and J ends, which lost 0 bases and 5 bases, there was a span of 5 bases. CDR1 SGHDT and CDR2 YYEEEE come from the germline V gene.

V gene TRBV28 combines with J gene TRBJ1-2; 9 bases map to TRBD1. There are 14 residues in the CDR3. V was pared by 1 base and J by 8 bases, with 5 bases of the junction left unmatched. Germline-derived CDR1 and CDR2 are MDHEN and SYDVKM. The CDR3 bases are TGTGCCAGCAGTTTATCCACAGGGGGCTTCGGCTACACCTTC. Amino acids: CASSLSTGGFGYTF.

The rearrangement joins TRBV5-1 to TRBJ2-1, with 8 bases that match TRBD2. Germline lookup yields CDR1 SGHRS and CDR2 YFSETQ. Trimming took 4 bases from V and 7 from J; bases not matched to a gene: 10. The CDR3 extends over 15 amino acids. The chain's CDR3 is CASSPWAGGENEQFF. The CDR3 DNA follows: TGCGCCAGCAGCCCCTGGGCGGGAGGAGAAAATGAGCAGTTCTTC.

The chain links TRBV5-1 to TRBJ2-7; D may be TRBD1 or TRBD2 (5 bases each). The CDR3 is 16 amino acids. V lost 4 bases, J lost 2 bases, and 19 bases lay in between. Germline V gene data show CDR1 as SGHRS and CDR2 as YFSETQ. The CDR3 sequence: CASSGRGGVTTYEQYF. Here the CDR3 DNA reads TGCGCCAGCAGCGGGCGTGGGGGAGTAACGACCTACGAGCAGTACTTC.

The gene calls are TRBV11-2 and TRBJ2-1, with TRBD1 as a possible D gene (6 bases). Trimming pared 1 base from V and 6 bases from J, leaving 19 bases between. The CDR3 consists of 17 residues. CDR1 is SGHAT and CDR2 is FQNNGV in the germline V gene. DNA for the CDR3: TGTGCCAGCAGCTTAGGAGGGGTGGGGGACATTGGCAATGAGCAGTTCTTC. It specifies CASSLGGVGDIGNEQFF.

The chain couples TRBV27 to TRBJ2-7, with D hard to call. The CDR3 contains 14 residues. CDR1 is MNHEY, CDR2 SMNVEV, per germline (reference sequence). V dropped 4 bases and J dropped 3 bases, with 13 bases sitting between them. CDR3 in amino acids: CASSYGSTLYEQYF. CDR3 coding DNA: TGTGCCAGCAGTTACGGCAGTACACTCTACGAGCAGTACTTC.

The chain carries TRBV5-1 and TRBJ2-7; the D is unclear. Germline CDR1 reads SGHRS; CDR2 reads YFSETQ. The CDR3 is made up of 11 amino acids. Between the trimmed V and J ends, which lost 2 bases and 0 bases, there was a span of 0 bases. The CDR3 coding sequence is TGCGCCAGCAGCTTCTCCTACGAGCAGTACTTC. Protein: CASSFSYEQYF.

This chain uses TRBV20-1 with TRBJ2-1; a weak D match, TRBD1 (5 bases). Germline CDR1 is DFQATT and CDR2 is SNEGSKA (reference sequence). The ends were cut back, 8 bases at V and 10 bases at J, with 12 bases in the middle. This CDR3 contains 10 residues. CDR3: CSIQDGEQFF. DNA for the CDR3: TGCAGTATACAGGACGGGGAGCAGTTCTTC.

The chain is built from TRBV9 and TRBJ1-1, with D unresolved. V dropped 3 bases and J dropped 4 bases, with 7 bases sitting between them. CDR1 is SGDLS, CDR2 YYNGEE, per germline. The CDR3 is made up of 12 amino acids. This CDR3 is CASSGRGTEAFF. The CDR3 DNA sequence: TGTGCCAGCAGCGGTCGGGGCACTGAAGCTTTCTTT.

This clone occurred once. The chain links TRBV18 to TRBJ2-2; 8 bases are shared with TRBD1. The CDR3 covers 16 residues. The V segment lost 0 bases and the J segment 2 bases; nucleotides outside the gene matches: 2. Germline V gives CDR1 KGHSH, CDR2 LQKENI. CDR3 DNA sequence: TGTGCCAGCTCACCACCGTCAGGGGGCAACACCGGGGAGCTGTTTTTT. It translates to CASSPPSGGNTGELFF.

The chain couples TRBV6-6 to TRBJ1-6; perhaps TRBD1 as D (6 bases). Per germline, CDR1 MNHNY and CDR2 SVGAGI (reference sequence). The CDR3 is 13 residues long. V lost 6 bases to trimming and J lost 4 bases, with 7 bases between them. For the CDR3, the DNA is TGTGCCAGCAGAGGACAGTATAATTCACCCCTCCACTTT. Translating gives CASRGQYNSPLHF.

This rearrangement joins TRBV6-5 to TRBJ2-5; D may match TRBD1 or TRBD2 (5 bases each). The length of the CDR3 is 13 residues. With 2 bases removed from V and 4 bases from J, the gap between germline ends came to 8 bases. CDR1 and CDR2 (germline): MNHEY, SVGAGI. The CDR3 here is CASSYPGRETQYF. DNA for the CDR3: TGTGCCAGCAGTTACCCGGGGCGAGAGACCCAGTACTTC.

The CDR3 sequence is CASSPTPDAGTRGAGELFF. In DNA, the CDR3 is TGTGCCAGCAGCCCGACCCCAGACGCCGGGACCCGCGGTGCCGGGGAGCTGTTTTTT. The chain carries TRBV13 and TRBJ2-2; D is possibly TRBD1 or TRBD2 (5 bases each). The CDR3 is 19 amino acids. Germline assignment: CDR1 PRHDT and CDR2 FYEKMQ (reference sequence). V was pared by 5 bases and J by 6 bases, with 28 bases between.

This clone was counted a single time. The chain combines TRBV6-5 with TRBJ2-2; no clear D gene. The CDR3 length is 15 residues. V was shortened by 0 bases and J by 5 bases, with 10 bases between the two germline ends. From germline, CDR1 is MNHEY and CDR2 SVGAGI. CDR3 bases: TGTGCCAGCAGTTACTCCTACGGTGGGACCGGGGAGCTGTTTTTT. This gives the protein CASSYSYGGTGELFF.

This chain joins TRBV19 and TRBJ2-7; D gene uncertain. CDR3 length: 15 amino acids. V was cut by 3 bases and J by 4 bases, with 16 bases left in between. Germline V gene sequence: CDR1 LNHDA, CDR2 SQIVND (reference sequence). The CDR3 region has the DNA TGTGCCAGTAGTATGGGTGGCAACTACCTATACGAGCAGTACTTC. Amino acid sequence: CASSMGGNYLYEQYF.

The V call is TRBV20-1, the J call TRBJ1-1; D perhaps matches TRBD1 (6 bases). The germline V gene encodes CDR1 DFQATT and CDR2 SNEGSKA (reference sequence). Trimming took off 7 bases at V and 10 bases at J, with 16 bases between the two ends. The CDR3 consists of 11 residues. The CDR3 spells CSVWQGLGAFF. In DNA form, the CDR3 reads TGCAGTGTTTGGCAGGGGCTCGGAGCTTTCTTT.

The CDR3 protein is CASSLITTGELFF. CDR3 nucleotide sequence: TGTGCCAGCAGCTTAATAACCACCGGGGAGCTGTTTTTT. This chain links TRBV7-2 with TRBJ2-2; D not resolved. The V gene lost 2 bases and the J gene lost 4 bases, with 5 bases spanning the gap. CDR1 SGHTA and CDR2 FQGNSA come from the germline V gene. The CDR3 contains 13 residues.

This clone ranks as medium-sized. DNA for the CDR3: TGTGCCAGCAGTGAAAGTACAGGGTCTGGGGCCAACGTCCTGACTTTC. This translates into CASSESTGSGANVLTF. This chain uses TRBV6-1 with TRBJ2-6; D may be TRBD1 (6 bases). The V gene lost 2 bases and the J gene lost 1 base, with 9 bases spanning the gap. CDR1 and CDR2 from the germline V gene are MNHNS and SASEGT. This CDR3 comprises 16 residues.

V and J are TRBV5-1 and TRBJ1-1, with TRBD1 identical over 10 bases. The CDR3 totals 14 residues. V gave up 4 bases and J gave up 5 bases; unmatched junction bases: 5. CDR1 and CDR2 (germline): SGHRS, YFSETQ. Written as DNA, the CDR3 is TGCGCCAGCAGCCCGGGACAGGGGTTTACTGAAGCTTTCTTT. Protein: CASSPGQGFTEAFF.

This chain links TRBV9 with TRBJ2-1; D gene uncertain. This CDR3 comprises 13 residues. Germline V CDR1 and CDR2: SGDLS, YYNGEE. V lost 0 bases to trimming and J lost 8 bases, with 9 bases between them. The CDR3 DNA is TGTGCCAGCAGCGTAGTCGCTGGAGATGAGCAGTTCTTC. Its protein is CASSVVAGDEQFF.

The rearrangement joins TRBV27 to TRBJ2-2, with 11 bases aligning to TRBD2. The CDR3 is 16 residues long. With V trimmed by 2 bases and J by 5 bases, 4 bases remained unmatched. Germline CDR1 is MNHEY and CDR2 is SMNVEV (reference sequence). CDR3 sequence: CASSLIAGGSTGELFF. CDR3 coding DNA: TGTGCCAGCAGTTTAATAGCGGGAGGGAGTACCGGGGAGCTGTTTTTT.

CDR3 in amino acids: CASISLEQGTGELFF. The CDR3 nucleotides read TGTGCCAGCATTTCCCTCGAACAGGGGACCGGGGAGCTGTTTTTT. The rearrangement joins TRBV27 to TRBJ2-2; 7 nucleotides line up with TRBD1. Germline loops: CDR1 MNHEY, CDR2 SMNVEV (reference sequence). Trimming took 7 bases from V and 5 from J; bases not matched to a gene: 10. CDR3 size: 15 residues.